The present T cell receptor beta chain was sequenced within a study of PD-1 blockade in classical Hodgkin lymphoma. The sample's time point: cycle 4 day 1 (C4D1), after more than five weeks of nivolumab. In every patient, relapse followed autologous stem cell transplantation, while exposure to brentuximab vedotin differed. From thawed PBMCs, CD8+ T cells were isolated by magnetic negative selection. Libraries were prepared by immunoSEQ multiplex PCR; TCRdb keeps only in-frame clonotypes and omits some of them. The data contain around 21,000 clones, around 84% of them seen just once; the ten biggest clones take up 6.5% to 8%. The CDR3 is 15 residues long. Germline CDR1 reads SGDLS; CDR2 reads YYNGEE. V gave up 4 bases and J gave up 0 bases; unmatched junction bases: 4.

This TCR was recovered from a human donor with classical Hodgkin lymphoma. The sequenced sample was CD8+ T cells from blood, obtained before the fourth cycle of nivolumab. The rearrangement links TRBV9 to TRBJ1-5; 7 bases fit TRBD1. The DNA of the CDR3 is TGTGCCAGCAGCCCGACAGGGTATAGCAATCAGCCCCAGCATTTT. Encoded protein: CASSPTGYSNQPQHF.